A selection of T cell receptor beta chains follows, all from one sample in a study of T cell changes during pregnancy in multiple sclerosis. Produced via immunoSEQ multiplex PCR; TCRdb's table is partial and in-frame only. The table has some 77,000 clones, around nine tenths seen once; the top ten hold roughly 0.22%. The sample in question was CD4+ T cells from peripheral blood mononuclear cells, obtained before pregnancy. These TCRs come from a female donor with multiple sclerosis, enrolled in a pregnancy study. CDR3s include the opening cysteine and the closing phenylalanine or tryptophan. Fields, in order: J gene, V gene, clone size, CDR3 protein. Some rows mark clone size as missing; the rest say once, few, many or name a class of expanded clone.

TRBJ1-5	TRBV27	.	CASSTTYRQPQHF
TRBJ2-2	TRBV4-2	.	CASRGAGALNTGELFF
TRBJ2-7	TRBV6-4	.	CASSATGDSSYEQYF
TRBJ1-5	TRBV2	.	CASQGDSNQPQHF
TRBJ2-2	TRBV5-1	.	CASSTGLAGGPEAGELFF
TRBJ1-1	TRBV7-2	.	CASTQTAGGSEAFF
TRBJ1-5	TRBV15	.	CATSRDKGDSNQPQHF
TRBJ1-3	TRBV7-9	.	CASSFTGNTIYF
TRBJ2-3	TRBV29-1	.	CSVNAQDTQYF
TRBJ2-7	TRBV5-1	.	CASSPPTGDWEQYF
TRBJ1-5	TRBV2	.	CASGQGILGNQPQHF
TRBJ2-2	TRBV4-1	few	CASSQVGLNTGELFF
TRBJ2-5	TRBV7-8	.	CASRQVSQETQYF
TRBJ2-3	TRBV7-8	.	CASSPNRGADTQYF
TRBJ2-7	TRBV5-6	.	CASSLGAGKSSYEQYF
TRBJ1-5	TRBV2	.	CASSATGGWNQPQHF
TRBJ2-7	TRBV28	.	CASSTPTGGGEQYF
TRBJ2-1	TRBV5-6	.	CASSLLSDEQFF
TRBJ1-5	TRBV18	.	CASSPPGQGVGQPQHF
TRBJ2-7	TRBV19	.	CASSSPQGKYEQYF
TRBJ1-4	TRBV13	.	CASSPQGTSNEKLFF
TRBJ2-3	TRBV4-1	.	CASRAGGASTDTQYF
TRBJ2-7	TRBV30	.	CAWTGTSSNGEQYF
TRBJ2-5	TRBV7-9	.	CASSQDSWQETQYF
TRBJ1-2	TRBV4-2	.	CASSQDGTAPGTF
TRBJ1-4	TRBV2	.	CASSGEQPNEKLFF
TRBJ1-3	TRBV13	.	CASSTLTPDRGNTIYF
TRBJ1-4	TRBV5-1	.	CASSWEVATNEKLFF
TRBJ1-5	TRBV19	.	CASSGLRPNQPQHF
TRBJ2-1	TRBV19	.	CASSMPPGAGGNEQFF
TRBJ1-3	TRBV2	.	CASTRVSGNTIYF
TRBJ2-7	TRBV5-1	.	CASSGTVSYEQYF
TRBJ2-5	TRBV14	.	CASKGFGSQTQYF
TRBJ2-7	TRBV27	.	CASSLRGTYSYEQYF
TRBJ2-5	TRBV2	.	CASRTGVLAAQETQYF
TRBJ2-3	TRBV5-1	.	CASSPRTGTDTQYF
TRBJ2-2	TRBV5-1	.	CASSLVGRGANTGELFF
TRBJ1-2	TRBV7-2	.	CASDRGANYGYTF
TRBJ1-4	TRBV6-1	.	CASSEREGPTNEKLFF
TRBJ2-3	TRBV5-6	.	CASSGRRDTQYF
TRBJ2-3	TRBV5-1	.	CASSPTGLATDTQYF
.	TRBV25-1	once	CASSHLGTGVHEQYF
TRBJ2-3	TRBV5-4	.	CASSLVAGGLADTQYF
TRBJ1-1	TRBV9	.	CASSVGAGTMNTEAFF
TRBJ2-7	TRBV6-1	.	CASSETSGQYEQYF
TRBJ2-7	TRBV6-4	.	CASSAGGGSYEQYF
TRBJ2-7	TRBV27	.	CASSKPGQNYEQYF
TRBJ1-1	TRBV7-3	.	CASSRLSRTEAFF
TRBJ1-2	TRBV4-1	.	CASSQGDRSGGYGYTF
TRBJ2-5	TRBV2	.	CASSDGGQETQYF
TRBJ1-1	TRBV7-2	.	CASSREFRSAVFF
TRBJ2-5	TRBV5-1	.	CASSFSGGETQYF